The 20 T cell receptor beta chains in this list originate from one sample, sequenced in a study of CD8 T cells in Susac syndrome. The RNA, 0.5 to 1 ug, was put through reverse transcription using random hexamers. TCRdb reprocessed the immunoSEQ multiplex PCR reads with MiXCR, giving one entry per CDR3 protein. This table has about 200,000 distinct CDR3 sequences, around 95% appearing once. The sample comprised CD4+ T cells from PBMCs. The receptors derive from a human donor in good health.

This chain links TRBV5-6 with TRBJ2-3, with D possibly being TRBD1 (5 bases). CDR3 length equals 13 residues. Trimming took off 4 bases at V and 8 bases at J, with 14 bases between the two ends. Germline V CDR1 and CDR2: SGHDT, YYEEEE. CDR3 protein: CASSASVQGTQYF. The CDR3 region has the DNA TGTGCCAGCAGCGCCTCAGTTCAGGGTACGCAGTATTTT.

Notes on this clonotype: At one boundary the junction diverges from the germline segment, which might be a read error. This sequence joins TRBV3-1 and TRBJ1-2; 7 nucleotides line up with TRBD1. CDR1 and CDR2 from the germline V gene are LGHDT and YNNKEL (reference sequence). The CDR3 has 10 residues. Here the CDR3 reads CASSQRDSLF. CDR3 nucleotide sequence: TGTGCCAGCAGCCAACGGGACAGTCTTTTC.

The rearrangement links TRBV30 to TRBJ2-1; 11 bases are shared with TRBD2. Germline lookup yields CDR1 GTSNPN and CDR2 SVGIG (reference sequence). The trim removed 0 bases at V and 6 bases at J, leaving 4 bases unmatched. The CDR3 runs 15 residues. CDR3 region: CAWSVLLAGVNEQFF. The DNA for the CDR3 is TGTGCCTGGAGTGTACTACTAGCGGGAGTCAATGAGCAGTTCTTC. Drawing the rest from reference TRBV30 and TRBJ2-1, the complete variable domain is SQTIHQWPATLVQPVGSPLSLECTVEGTSNPNLYWYRQAAGRGLQLLFYSVGIGQISSEVPQNLSASRPQDRQFILSSKKLLLSDSGFYLCAWSVLLAGVNEQFFGPGTRLTVL.

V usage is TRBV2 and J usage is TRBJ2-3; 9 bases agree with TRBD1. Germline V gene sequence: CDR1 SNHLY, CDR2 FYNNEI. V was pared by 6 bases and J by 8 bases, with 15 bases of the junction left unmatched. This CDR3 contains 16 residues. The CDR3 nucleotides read TGTGCCAGCAGACGAACCGGGACAGGGATCATGGGTACGCAGTATTTT. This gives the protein CASRRTGTGIMGTQYF.

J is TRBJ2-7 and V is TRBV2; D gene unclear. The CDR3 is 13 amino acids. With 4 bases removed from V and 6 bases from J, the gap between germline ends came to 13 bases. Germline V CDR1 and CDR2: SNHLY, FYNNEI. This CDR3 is CASSVTVPSEQYF. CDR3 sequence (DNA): TGTGCCAGCAGTGTAACCGTTCCGAGCGAGCAGTACTTC.

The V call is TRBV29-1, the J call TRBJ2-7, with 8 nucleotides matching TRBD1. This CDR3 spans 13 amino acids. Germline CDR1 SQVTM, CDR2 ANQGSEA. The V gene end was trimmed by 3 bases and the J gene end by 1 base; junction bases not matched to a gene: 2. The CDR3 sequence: CSVERTGSYEQYF. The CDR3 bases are TGCAGCGTTGAGCGGACAGGGTCCTACGAGCAGTACTTC.

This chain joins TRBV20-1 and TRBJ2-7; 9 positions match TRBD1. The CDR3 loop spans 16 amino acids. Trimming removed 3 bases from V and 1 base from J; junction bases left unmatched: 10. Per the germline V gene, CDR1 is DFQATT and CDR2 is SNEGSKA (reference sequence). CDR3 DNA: TGCAGTGCTAGGCGAAAGGACAGGGGACTTTCCTACGAGCAGTACGTC. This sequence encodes CSARRKDRGLSYEQYV.

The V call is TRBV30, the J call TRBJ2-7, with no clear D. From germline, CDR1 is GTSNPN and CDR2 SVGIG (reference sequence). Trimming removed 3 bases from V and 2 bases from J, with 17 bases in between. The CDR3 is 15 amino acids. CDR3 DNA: TGTGCCTGGAGCCCTAACGCGGCTAGTCCCTACGAGCAGTACGTC. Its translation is CAWSPNAASPYEQYV.

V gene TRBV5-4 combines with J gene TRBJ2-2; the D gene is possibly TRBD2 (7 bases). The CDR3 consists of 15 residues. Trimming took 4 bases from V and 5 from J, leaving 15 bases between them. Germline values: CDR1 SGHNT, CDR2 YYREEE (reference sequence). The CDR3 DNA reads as TGTGCCAGCAGCCCGTTGGGGGGGCTGACCGGGGAGCTGTTTTTT. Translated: CASSPLGGLTGELFF. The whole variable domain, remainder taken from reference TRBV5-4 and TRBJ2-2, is ETGVTQSPTHLIKTRGQQVTLRCSSQSGHNTVSWYQQALGQGPQFIFQYYREEENGRGNFPPRFSGLQFPNYSSELNVNALELDDSALYLCASSPLGGLTGELFFGEGSRLTVL.

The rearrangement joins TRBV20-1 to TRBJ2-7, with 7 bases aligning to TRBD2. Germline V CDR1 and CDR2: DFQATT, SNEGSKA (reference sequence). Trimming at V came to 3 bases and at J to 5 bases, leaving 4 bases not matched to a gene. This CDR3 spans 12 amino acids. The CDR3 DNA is TGCAGTGCTAGTGGGGGGAGGGACGAGCAGTACGTC. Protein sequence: CSASGGRDEQYV.

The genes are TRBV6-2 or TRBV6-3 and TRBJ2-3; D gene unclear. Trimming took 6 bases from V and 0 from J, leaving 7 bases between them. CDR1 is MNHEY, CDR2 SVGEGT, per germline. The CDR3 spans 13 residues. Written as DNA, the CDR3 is TGTGCCAGCAGAATATATAGCACAGATACGCAGTATTTT. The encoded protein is CASRIYSTDTQYF.

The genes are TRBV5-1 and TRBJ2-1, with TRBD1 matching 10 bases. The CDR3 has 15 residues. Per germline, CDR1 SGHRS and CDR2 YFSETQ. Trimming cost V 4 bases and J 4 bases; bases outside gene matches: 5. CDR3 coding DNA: TGCGCCAGCAGCCTTAGGACAGGGGGGTACAATGAGCAGTTCTTC. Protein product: CASSLRTGGYNEQFF. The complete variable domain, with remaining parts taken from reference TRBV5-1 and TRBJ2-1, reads KAGVTQTPRYLIKTRGQQVTLSCSPISGHRSVSWYQQTPGQGLQFLFEYFSETQRNKGNFPGRFSGRQFSNSRSEMNVSTLELGDSALYLCASSLRTGGYNEQFFGPGTRLTVL.

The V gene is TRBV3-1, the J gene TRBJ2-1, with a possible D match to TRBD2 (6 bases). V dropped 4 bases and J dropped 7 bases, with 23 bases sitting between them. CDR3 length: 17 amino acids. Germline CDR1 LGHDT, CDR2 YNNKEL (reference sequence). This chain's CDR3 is CASSPLKAGPSKNEQFF. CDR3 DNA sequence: TGTGCCAGCAGCCCCCTTAAGGCGGGACCATCCAAGAATGAGCAGTTCTTC.

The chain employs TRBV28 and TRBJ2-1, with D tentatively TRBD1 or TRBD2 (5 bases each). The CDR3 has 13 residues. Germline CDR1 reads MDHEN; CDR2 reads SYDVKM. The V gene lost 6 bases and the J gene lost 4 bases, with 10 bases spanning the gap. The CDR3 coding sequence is TGTGCCAGCAGAGGGACGTTGTACAATGAGCAGTTCTTC. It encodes CASRGTLYNEQFF. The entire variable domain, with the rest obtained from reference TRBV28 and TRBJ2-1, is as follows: DVKVTQSSRYLVKRTGEKVFLECVQDMDHENMFWYRQDPGLGLRLIYFSYDVKMKEKGDIPEGYSVSREKKERFSLILESASTNQTSMYLCASRGTLYNEQFFGPGTRLTVL.

CDR3 sequence (DNA): TGTGCCAGCAGCCAAGGGACTAGCCCCTACGAGCAGTACGTC. Amino acid sequence: CASSQGTSPYEQYV. The chain links TRBV3-1 to TRBJ2-7; 8 bases line up with TRBD2. Germline lookup yields CDR1 LGHDT and CDR2 YNNKEL (reference sequence). After removal of 1 base from V and 2 bases from J, the junction contained 1 base not matched to a gene. The CDR3 runs to 14 residues.

The CDR3 region is CASSALGTDTQYF. CDR3 in DNA: TGTGCCAGCAGCGCCTTAGGGACAGATACGCAGTATTTT. This chain uses TRBV9 with TRBJ2-3; D is unclear. This CDR3 is 13 amino acids long. Trimming pared 3 bases from V and 3 bases from J, leaving 8 bases between. The germline gives CDR1 SGDLS, CDR2 YYNGEE.

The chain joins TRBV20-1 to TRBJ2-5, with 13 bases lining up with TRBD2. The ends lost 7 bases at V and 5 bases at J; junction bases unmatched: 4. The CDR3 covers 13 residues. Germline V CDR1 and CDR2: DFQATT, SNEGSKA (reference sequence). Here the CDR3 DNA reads TGCAGTGTTCCGACTAGCGGGAGGGAGACCCAGTACTTC. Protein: CSVPTSGRETQYF.

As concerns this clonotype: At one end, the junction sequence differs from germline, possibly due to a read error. In DNA form, the CDR3 reads TGTGCCAGCAGGGACGGCAGGGGAGGTGGATACGTGCAGTACTTC. This sequence encodes CASRDGRGGGYVQYF. The chain uses TRBV6-5 and TRBJ2-7; the D gene could be TRBD1 or TRBD2 (6 bases each). The length of the CDR3 is 15 residues. Germline CDR1 is MNHEY and CDR2 is SVGAGI.

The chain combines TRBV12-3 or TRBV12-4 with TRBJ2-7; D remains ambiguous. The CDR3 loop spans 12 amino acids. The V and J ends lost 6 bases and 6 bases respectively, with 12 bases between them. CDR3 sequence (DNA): TGTGCCAGCAGCTTAATGGCAGGCGAGCAGTACTTC. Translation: CASSLMAGEQYF.

The CDR3 protein is CASSSGLLSGANVLTF. The CDR3, as DNA: TGTGCCAGCAGCTCAGGACTCCTCTCTGGGGCCAACGTCCTGACTTTC. The chain joins TRBV12-3 or TRBV12-4 to TRBJ2-6; the D gene is possibly TRBD2 (5 bases). The CDR3 is 16 residues long. Trimming took 6 bases from V and 0 from J, leaving 12 bases between them.